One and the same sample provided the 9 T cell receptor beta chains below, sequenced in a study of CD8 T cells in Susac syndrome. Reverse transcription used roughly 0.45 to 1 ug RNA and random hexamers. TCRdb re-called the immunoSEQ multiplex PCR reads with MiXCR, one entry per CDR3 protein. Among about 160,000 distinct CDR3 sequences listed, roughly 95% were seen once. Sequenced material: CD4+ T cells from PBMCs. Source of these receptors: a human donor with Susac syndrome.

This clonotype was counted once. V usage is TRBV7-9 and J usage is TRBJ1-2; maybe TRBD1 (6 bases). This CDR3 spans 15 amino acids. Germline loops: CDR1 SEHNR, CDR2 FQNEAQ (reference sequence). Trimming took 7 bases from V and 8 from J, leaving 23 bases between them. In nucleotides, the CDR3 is TGTGCCAGCACCCTCGACCGGGACACCTATAGAGGCTACACCTTC. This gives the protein CASTLDRDTYRGYTF.

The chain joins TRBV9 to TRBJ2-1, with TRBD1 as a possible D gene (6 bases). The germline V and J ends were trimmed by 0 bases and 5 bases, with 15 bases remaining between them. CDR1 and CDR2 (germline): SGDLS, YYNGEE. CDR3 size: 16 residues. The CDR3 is CASSVGGQGTHNEQFF. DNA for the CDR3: TGTGCCAGCAGCGTAGGGGGGCAGGGTACACACAATGAGCAGTTCTTC.

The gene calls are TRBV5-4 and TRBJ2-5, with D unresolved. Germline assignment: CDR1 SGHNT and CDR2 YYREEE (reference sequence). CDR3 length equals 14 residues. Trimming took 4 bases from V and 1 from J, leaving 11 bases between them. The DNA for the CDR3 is TGTGCCAGCAGCCCTTCGAACTCCCAAGAGACCCAGTACTTC. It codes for CASSPSNSQETQYF.

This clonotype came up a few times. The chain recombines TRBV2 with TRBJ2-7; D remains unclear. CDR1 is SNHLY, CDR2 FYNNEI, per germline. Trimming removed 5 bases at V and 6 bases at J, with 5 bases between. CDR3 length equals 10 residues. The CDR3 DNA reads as TGTGCCAGCAGTATAGTCGAGCAGTACTTC. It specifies CASSIVEQYF.

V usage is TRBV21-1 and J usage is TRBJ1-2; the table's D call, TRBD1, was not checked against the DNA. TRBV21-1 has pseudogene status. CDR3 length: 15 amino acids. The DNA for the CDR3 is TGTGCCAGCAGCAAAAGGGACAGGTGGTGGAATGGCTACACCTTC. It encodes CASSKRDRWWNGYTF.

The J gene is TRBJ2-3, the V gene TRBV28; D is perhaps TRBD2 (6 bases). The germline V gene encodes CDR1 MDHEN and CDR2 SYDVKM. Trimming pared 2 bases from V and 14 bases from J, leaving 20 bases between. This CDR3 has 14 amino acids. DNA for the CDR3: TGTGCCAGCAGTTTACCGGCGAGCGGGCCCCCGTGGTATTTT. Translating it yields CASSLPASGPPWYF. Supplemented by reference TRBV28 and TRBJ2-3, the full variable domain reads DVKVTQSSRYLVKRTGEKVFLECVQDMDHENMFWYRQDPGLGLRLIYFSYDVKMKEKGDIPEGYSVSREKKERFSLILESASTNQTSMYLCASSLPASGPPWYFGPGTRLTVL.

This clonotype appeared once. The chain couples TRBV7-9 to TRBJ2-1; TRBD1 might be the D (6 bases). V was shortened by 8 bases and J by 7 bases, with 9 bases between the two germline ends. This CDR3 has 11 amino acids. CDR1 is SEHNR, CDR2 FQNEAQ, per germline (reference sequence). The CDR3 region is CASAGVNEQFF. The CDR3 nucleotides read TGTGCCAGCGCAGGGGTGAATGAGCAGTTCTTC.

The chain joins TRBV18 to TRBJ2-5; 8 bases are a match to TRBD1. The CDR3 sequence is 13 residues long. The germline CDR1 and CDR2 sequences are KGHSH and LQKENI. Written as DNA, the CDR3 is TGTGCTACGACCAGGGGGCTTTCGGAGACCCAGTACTTC. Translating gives CATTRGLSETQYF. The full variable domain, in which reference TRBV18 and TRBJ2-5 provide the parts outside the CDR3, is NAGVMQNPRHLVRRRGQEARLRCSPMKGHSHVYWYRQLPEEGLKFMVYLQKENIIDESGMPKERFSAEFPKEGPSILRIQQVVRGDSAAYFCATTRGLSETQYFGPGTRLLVL.

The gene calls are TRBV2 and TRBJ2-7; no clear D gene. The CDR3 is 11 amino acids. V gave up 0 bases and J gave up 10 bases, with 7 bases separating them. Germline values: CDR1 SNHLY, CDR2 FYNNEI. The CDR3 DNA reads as TGTGCCAGCAGTGAAGCCCCCCCCCAGTACTTC. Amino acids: CASSEAPPQYF.